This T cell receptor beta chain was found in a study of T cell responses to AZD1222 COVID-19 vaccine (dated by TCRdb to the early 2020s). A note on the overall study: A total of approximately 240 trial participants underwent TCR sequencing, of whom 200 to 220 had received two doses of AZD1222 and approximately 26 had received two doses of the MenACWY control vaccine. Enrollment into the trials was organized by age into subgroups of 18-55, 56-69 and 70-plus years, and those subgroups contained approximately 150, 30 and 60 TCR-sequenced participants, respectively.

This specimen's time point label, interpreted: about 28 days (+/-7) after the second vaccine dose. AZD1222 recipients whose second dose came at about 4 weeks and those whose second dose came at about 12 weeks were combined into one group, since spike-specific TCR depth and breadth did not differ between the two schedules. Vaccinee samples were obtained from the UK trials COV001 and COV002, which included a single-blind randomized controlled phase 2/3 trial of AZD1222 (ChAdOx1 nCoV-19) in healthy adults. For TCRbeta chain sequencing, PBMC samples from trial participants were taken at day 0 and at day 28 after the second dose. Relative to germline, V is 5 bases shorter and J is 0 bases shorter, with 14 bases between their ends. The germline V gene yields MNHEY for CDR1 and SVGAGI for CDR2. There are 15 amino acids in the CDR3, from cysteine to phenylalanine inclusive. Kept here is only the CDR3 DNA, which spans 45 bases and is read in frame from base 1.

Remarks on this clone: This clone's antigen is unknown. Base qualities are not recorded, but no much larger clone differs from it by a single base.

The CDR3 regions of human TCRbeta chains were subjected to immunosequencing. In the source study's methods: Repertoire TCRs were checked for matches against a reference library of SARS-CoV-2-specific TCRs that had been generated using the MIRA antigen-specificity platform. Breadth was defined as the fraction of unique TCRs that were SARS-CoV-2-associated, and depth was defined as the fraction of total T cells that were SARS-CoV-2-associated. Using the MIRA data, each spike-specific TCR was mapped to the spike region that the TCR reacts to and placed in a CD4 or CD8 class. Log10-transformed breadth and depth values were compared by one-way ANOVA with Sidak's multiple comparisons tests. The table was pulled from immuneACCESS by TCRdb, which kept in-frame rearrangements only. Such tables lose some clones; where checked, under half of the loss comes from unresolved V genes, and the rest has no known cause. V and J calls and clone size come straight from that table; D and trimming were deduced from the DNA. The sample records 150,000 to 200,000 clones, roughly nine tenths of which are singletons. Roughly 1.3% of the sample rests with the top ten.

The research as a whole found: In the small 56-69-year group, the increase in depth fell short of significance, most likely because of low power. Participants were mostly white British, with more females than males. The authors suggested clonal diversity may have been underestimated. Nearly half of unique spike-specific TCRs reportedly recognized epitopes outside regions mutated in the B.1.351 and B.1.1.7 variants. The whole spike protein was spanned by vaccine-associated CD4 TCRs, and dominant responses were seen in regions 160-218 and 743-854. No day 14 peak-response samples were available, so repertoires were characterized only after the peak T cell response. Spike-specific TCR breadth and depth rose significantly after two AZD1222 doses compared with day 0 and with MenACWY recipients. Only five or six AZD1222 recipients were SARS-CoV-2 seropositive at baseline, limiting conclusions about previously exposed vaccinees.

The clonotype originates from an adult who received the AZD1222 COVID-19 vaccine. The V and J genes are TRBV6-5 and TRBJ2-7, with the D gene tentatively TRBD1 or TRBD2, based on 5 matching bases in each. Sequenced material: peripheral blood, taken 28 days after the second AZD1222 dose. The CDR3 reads CASSPDGDGSYEQYF. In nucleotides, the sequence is TGTGCCAGCAGTCCCGACGGGGACGGCTCCTACGAGCAGTACTTC.